Following are 18 T cell receptor beta chains from one sample sequenced in a study of blood T cell repertoires in COVID-19. Sequencing used immunoSEQ multiplex PCR; TCRdb keeps in-frame clones, though not all of them. The data show about 51,000 clones, with approximately 86% seen just once and 1% to 1.5% held by the top ten. Material: peripheral blood. These receptors all come from a man in his fifties or sixties with acute or convalescent COVID-19.

This chain uses TRBV7-9 with TRBJ2-1; 9 bases match TRBD2. This CDR3 comprises 15 residues. J was trimmed by 0 bases and V by 5 bases; bases with no gene match: 2. Per germline, CDR1 SEHNR and CDR2 FQNEAQ (reference sequence). The CDR3 nucleotides read TGTGCCAGCAGCCATAGCGGGGGCTCCTACAATGAGCAGTTCTTC. It encodes CASSHSGGSYNEQFF.

V is TRBV5-6 and J is TRBJ1-4; the D gene is possibly TRBD1 (6 bases). The CDR3 contains 15 residues. The ends were cut back, 4 bases at V and 0 bases at J, with 10 bases in the middle. Germline V lookup: CDR1 SGHDT, CDR2 YYEEEE. The CDR3 protein is CASSETGATNEKLFF. DNA for the CDR3: TGTGCCAGCAGCGAGACAGGTGCAACTAATGAAAAACTGTTTTTT.

V usage is TRBV11-3 and J usage is TRBJ1-1; TRBD1 might be the D (6 bases). CDR3 length: 14 residues. The germline V and J ends were trimmed by 6 bases and 3 bases, with 14 bases remaining between them. Germline V gene sequence: CDR1 SGHNT, CDR2 YENEEA. The CDR3 sequence: CASRNTGTDTEAFF. The CDR3 coding sequence is TGTGCCAGCAGGAACACAGGGACGGACACTGAAGCTTTCTTT.

This rearrangement joins TRBV29-1 to TRBJ1-2, with 7 nucleotides matching TRBD1. This CDR3 is 13 amino acids long. Trimming at V came to 5 bases and at J to 5 bases, leaving 8 bases not matched to a gene. Germline CDR1 is SQVTM and CDR2 is ANQGSEA. The CDR3 coding sequence is TGCAGCGTTTTGAGGACAGGCTTTTATGGCTACACCTTC. Its protein product is CSVLRTGFYGYTF.

The V call is TRBV2, the J call TRBJ2-3; 9 bases agree with TRBD2. The V segment lost 5 bases and the J segment 4 bases; nucleotides outside the gene matches: 7. CDR1 SNHLY and CDR2 FYNNEI come from the germline V gene. The CDR3 extends over 15 amino acids. CDR3 amino acids: CASSLAGVGADTQYF. The CDR3 bases are TGTGCCAGCAGTTTAGCGGGAGTCGGGGCAGATACGCAGTATTTT.

The chain carries TRBV5-1 and TRBJ2-7; a possible D gene is TRBD2 (5 bases). Per germline, CDR1 SGHRS and CDR2 YFSETQ. The CDR3 covers 14 residues. V was pared by 4 bases and J by 1 base, with 12 bases between. CDR3 sequence reads: CASSGSGPSYEQYF. CDR3 in DNA: TGCGCCAGCAGCGGGAGTGGGCCTTCCTACGAGCAGTACTTC.

The chain employs TRBV4-2 and TRBJ1-4; the match to TRBD1 covers 7 bases. This CDR3 contains 14 residues. With V trimmed by 0 bases and J by 15 bases, 10 bases remained unmatched. The germline V gene has CDR1 LGHNA and CDR2 YNFKEQ. The CDR3 DNA is TGTGCCAGCAGCCAAGACCAAGGAGGGGGCTTGGTGTTTTTT. Translation gives CASSQDQGGGLVFF.

V gene TRBV7-9 combines with J gene TRBJ2-7; 10 nucleotides match TRBD1. Looked up from germline, CDR1 is SEHNR and CDR2 is FQNEAQ (reference sequence). The CDR3 runs 18 residues. With 5 bases clipped from V and 5 bases from J, the junction kept 18 bases outside the gene matches. CDR3 in DNA: TGTGCCAGCAGCCCTATCTGGGGTCGGGGACAGGGGAACCACGAGCAGTACTTC. It specifies CASSPIWGRGQGNHEQYF.

The chain links TRBV19 to TRBJ2-7; TRBD1 agrees at 9 bases. This CDR3 contains 13 residues. Unmatched junction bases numbered 4, after V lost 7 bases and J lost 3 bases. CDR1 and CDR2 (germline): LNHDA, SQIVND (reference sequence). CDR3: CASTGTGIYEQYF. As DNA, the CDR3 is TGTGCCAGTACAGGGACAGGGATCTACGAGCAGTACTTC.

V usage is TRBV4-2 and J usage is TRBJ2-1; D call uncertain. The CDR3 runs to 16 residues. Germline V gene data show CDR1 as LGHNA and CDR2 as YNFKEQ. V lost 4 bases and J lost 3, with 16 bases in between. The CDR3 loop reads CASSRDLAGFYNEQFF. The CDR3, as DNA: TGTGCCAGCAGCCGCGACTTAGCCGGATTCTACAATGAGCAGTTCTTC.

Comments on this clone: Additional DNA sequences in this sample encode the identical CDR3. The CDR3 loop reads CASIPGQGGGYTF. In DNA form, the CDR3 reads TGTGCCAGTATCCCAGGACAGGGCGGGGGCTACACCTTC. The chain joins TRBV19 to TRBJ1-2, with 8 bases that match TRBD1. With V trimmed by 7 bases and J by 8 bases, 9 bases remained unmatched. Germline V gives CDR1 LNHDA, CDR2 SQIVND (reference sequence). The CDR3 totals 13 residues. The entire variable domain, with the rest obtained from reference TRBV19 and TRBJ1-2, is as follows: DGGITQSPKYLFRKEGQNVTLSCEQNLNHDAMYWYRQDPGQGLRLIYYSQIVNDFQKGDIAEGYSVSREKKESFPLTVTSAQKNPTAFYLCASIPGQGGGYTFGSGTRLTVV.

The chain recombines TRBV28 with TRBJ1-4; D is undetermined. V was pared by 2 bases and J by 0 bases, with 13 bases between. Germline V gene sequence: CDR1 MDHEN, CDR2 SYDVKM. This CDR3 region has 17 residues. This CDR3 reads CASSLRQRTTTNEKLFF. Written as DNA, the CDR3 is TGTGCCAGCAGTTTACGGCAGCGGACCACAACTAATGAAAAACTGTTTTTT.

This chain links TRBV28 with TRBJ1-1; no firm D call. Germline assignment: CDR1 MDHEN and CDR2 SYDVKM. The V and J ends lost 6 bases and 6 bases respectively, with 14 bases between them. The CDR3 extends over 13 amino acids. CDR3 DNA sequence: TGTGCCAGCAGCCAAGAAAGCCTGGCTGAAGCTTTCTTT. Protein product: CASSQESLAEAFF.

The CDR3 DNA follows: TGTGCCAGCAGTCCAGAATGGACACGTACGGATGAAAAACTGTTTTTT. Encoded protein: CASSPEWTRTDEKLFF. This chain connects TRBV27 to TRBJ1-4, with D perhaps TRBD1 (5 bases). Germline loops: CDR1 MNHEY, CDR2 SMNVEV (reference sequence). The CDR3 length is 16 residues. Trimming stripped 5 bases from V and 6 bases from J, with 19 bases between.

This clone occurred once. This chain uses TRBV27 with TRBJ2-1, with 14 bases fitting TRBD2. With V trimmed by 4 bases and J by 7 bases, 9 bases remained unmatched. The length of the CDR3 is 17 residues. The V gene's germline CDR1 is MNHEY and CDR2 SMNVEV (reference sequence). This chain's CDR3 is CASSSGTSGRELNEQFF. As DNA, the CDR3 is TGTGCCAGCAGTTCCGGGACTAGCGGGAGAGAGTTGAATGAGCAGTTCTTC.

The chain recombines TRBV18 with TRBJ1-2, with a tentative D call TRBD1 (6 bases). V lost 3 bases and J lost 0, with 17 bases in between. CDR3 length equals 17 residues. Germline CDR1 and CDR2: KGHSH and LQKENI. DNA of the CDR3: TGTGCCAGCTCACCCAACATCCAGGGGAGGGCTAACTATGGCTACACCTTC. Residues: CASSPNIQGRANYGYTF.

The CDR3 nucleotides read TGCGCCAGCAGCCCAAGGACTAGCGGGAGTGTAACCAAAAACATTCAGTACTTC. Translated: CASSPRTSGSVTKNIQYF. The J gene is TRBJ2-4, the V gene TRBV4-1; TRBD2 agrees at 13 bases. Germline trimming cut 4 bases from V and 2 bases from J; bases unmatched to any gene: 8. Germline assignment: CDR1 MGHRA and CDR2 YSYEKL. The CDR3 totals 18 residues.

The chain uses TRBV2 and TRBJ2-7, with 7 bases aligning to TRBD1. This CDR3 contains 12 residues. V lost 5 bases to trimming and J lost 5 bases; unmatched junction nucleotides: 3. CDR1 is SNHLY and CDR2 is FYNNEI in the germline V gene. The CDR3 bases are TGTGCCAGCAGTTCACAGGGGAACGAGCAGTACTTC. Protein: CASSSQGNEQYF. Supplemented by reference TRBV2 and TRBJ2-7, the full variable domain reads EPEVTQTPSHQVTQMGQEVILRCVPISNHLYFYWYRQILGQKVEFLVSFYNNEISEKSEIFDDQFSVERPDGSNFTLKIRSTKLEDSAMYFCASSSQGNEQYFGPGTRLTVT.